This T cell receptor beta chain was sequenced in a study of cytomegalovirus exposure and HLA in healthy donors. 13 Jbeta primers and 60 Vbeta primers were used for the PCR. As originally analysed: Around 11 million shared chains were among about 80 million unique TCR beta chains counted in a later analysis. Libraries were prepared by immunoSEQ multiplex PCR; TCRdb keeps only in-frame clonotypes and omits some of them. The D gene and trimming were derived from the DNA, and the V and J assignments and clone size from that table. Altogether tens of thousands of clones are present, around 60% being singletons, with the ten largest covering approximately 12%. With regard to this clone: The antigen remains undetermined.

The CDR3 has 16 amino acids. Trimming cost V 4 bases and J 2 bases, with 14 bases left between them. Per the germline V gene, CDR1 is MNHEY and CDR2 is SVGAGI. Study conclusions and caveats: Researchers catalogued over 150 TCR beta chains as cytomegalovirus-associated.

Source material: PBMCs. The rearrangement uses TRBV6-5 and TRBJ1-4, with a weak D call TRBD1 (6 bases). The sequence was obtained from a man aged 60-69 years in good health and CMV-seropositive. The CDR3 DNA is TGTGCCAGCAGTTCCTCGTTGGGGGCGACTAATGAAAAACTGTTTTTT. Translation: CASSSSLGATNEKLFF.